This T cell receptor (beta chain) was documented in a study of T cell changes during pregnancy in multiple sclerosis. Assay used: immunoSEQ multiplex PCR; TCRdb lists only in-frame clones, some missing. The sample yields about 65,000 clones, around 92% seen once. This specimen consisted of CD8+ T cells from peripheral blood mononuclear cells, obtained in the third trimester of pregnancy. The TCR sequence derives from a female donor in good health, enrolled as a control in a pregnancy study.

CDR3 residues: CASSRTESGNTIYF. CDR3 DNA sequence: TGTGCCAGCAGTCGGACAGAGTCTGGAAACACCATATATTTT. This chain joins TRBV2 and TRBJ1-3; TRBD1 might be the D (6 bases). Germline-derived CDR1 and CDR2 are SNHLY and FYNNEI. This CDR3 is 14 amino acids long. Trimming removed 5 bases at V and 1 base at J, with 9 bases between.